This T cell receptor (beta chain) was recovered during a study of shared clonotypes between healthy human individuals (dated by TCRdb to the early 2020s). Describing the broader study: The cohort comprised a couple of women and a few men aged 18 to 49 years. For each donor, CD4 naive and CD4 memory were each given three plates, CD8 naive was given two plates, and CD8 memory was given one plate. To estimate repertoire size and how much clonotypes are shared between individuals, the study performed deep sequencing of blood TCR repertoires from roughly five healthy adults. To increase sequencing depth and limit assay-specific biases, TCR repertoire library preparation and sequencing were carried out by different laboratories using diverse techniques. Each donor's leukapheresis produced roughly between about 0.8 and 8.9 billion PBMCs.

In this sample, this clone turned up once. The specificity of this receptor is unknown. Per-base quality was not reported, and no clone a single base away is much larger than it. Study-wide conclusions, independent of this receptor: Based on pairwise subsampling, the degree of clonotype sharing among donors was expected to be affected by sequencing depth. Compared with non-shared clonotypes, clonotypes shared by all four sorted-subset donors had higher generation probabilities. Larger estimated clonotype richness was generally found for naive subsets than for memory subsets. The small number of donors limited the genetic and exposure-history diversity represented. Sharing across a handful of donors was observed for about 5% of naive CD4, less than 4% of naive CD8, about 2.3% of memory CD4, and around 0.4% of memory CD8 clonotypes. Even with the large sequencing depth, rarefaction of the sorted-subset datasets indicated that sequencing was incomplete. Sampling was restricted to blood, and TCR repertoires in tissue are likely to differ from TCR repertoires in blood.

Using the deep immunoSEQ assay, TCR CDR3 regions were amplified from genomic DNA by multiplex PCR. Extracted genomic DNA from each cell subset was spread evenly across all wells of several immunoSEQ 96-well plates, with each plate serving as a replicate. Each replicate PCR for sorted subsets received roughly 200 ng genomic DNA, equal to some 32,000 T cell genomes. Purified libraries were measured with a Qubit 3.0 fluorometer, size-checked on a Bioanalyzer 2100, and measured again with the KAPA Library Quantification kit. A separate single-read 150-cycle Illumina NextSeq 550 flow cell was used to sequence each immunoSEQ 96-well plate. On the authors' methods: Because only junctional sequences without quality scores were contained in the immunoSEQ output, filtering matching that applied to full-length reads could not be performed. Sequences were annotated with PyIR, a Python wrapper for IgBLAST v1.9, and V/J genes and CDR3 were assigned using IMGT germline references. Reads were removed for weak V/J assignments (E-value above 1e-6), missing CDR3, stop codons, out-of-frame junctions, or ambiguous translated residues. V3J clonotypes were defined by identical inferred V gene, J gene, and CDR3 amino acid sequence. Percentage overlap between repertoires was computed as shared unique clonotypes divided by the size of the smaller repertoire. Three approaches were used to assess repertoire richness: RTK rarefaction, the Chao1 estimator, and Recon v2.1 estimates of unobserved clonotypes. Generation probabilities for all TCRbeta clonotypes obtained by the gDNA method from a few donors were computed using OLGA. The clones in this table, taken by TCRdb from immuneACCESS, are in-frame only. Not every clone is retained; where verified, under half of the shortfall comes from an unresolved V gene, and the cause of the rest is unknown. V, J and clone size were drawn from that table, and D and trimming were deduced from the DNA. The sample contains a few hundred thousand clones, over 75% of them found a single time. 15% to 20% of the sample is held by the ten biggest clonotypes.

The donors were healthy, HIV-negative adults with no recently reported acute infections or vaccinations. All donors were Caucasian adults living in Nashville, Tennessee, USA. CD8 memory samples were composed of magnetically selected CD45RO+ cells combined with CCR7-negative CD45RA+ effector memory (TemRA) cells. After blood collection by leukapheresis, PBMCs were isolated using Ficoll-Histopaque density gradient centrifugation and then cryopreserved in the vapor phase of liquid nitrogen. Purity and quantity of every magnetically sorted T cell population were checked by analytical flow cytometry. Genomic DNA was isolated from each sorted fraction and quantified by UV absorbance on a Nanodrop 2000c. The V end gives up 2 bases and the J end 2 bases, leaving 4 bases in the junction not matched to a gene. From its cysteine to its phenylalanine, the CDR3 spans 15 amino acids. Kept here is only the CDR3 DNA, which spans 45 bases and is read in frame from base 1. According to the germline V gene (reference sequence), CDR1 reads SGHNT and CDR2 reads YYREEE.

The TCR originated in a man aged 18 to 29 in good health. The chain joins TRBV5-4 to TRBJ2-7; 10 central bases correspond to TRBD2. Specimen: memory CD8+ T cells sorted from blood. What this sample's cell subset or site label stands for: CD45RO+ cells pooled with CCR7-negative TemRA cells. The nucleotide sequence reads TGTGCCAGCAGCTTTAGCGGGGGGCCAACCTACGAGCAGTACTTC. Protein translation: CASSFSGGPTYEQYF.